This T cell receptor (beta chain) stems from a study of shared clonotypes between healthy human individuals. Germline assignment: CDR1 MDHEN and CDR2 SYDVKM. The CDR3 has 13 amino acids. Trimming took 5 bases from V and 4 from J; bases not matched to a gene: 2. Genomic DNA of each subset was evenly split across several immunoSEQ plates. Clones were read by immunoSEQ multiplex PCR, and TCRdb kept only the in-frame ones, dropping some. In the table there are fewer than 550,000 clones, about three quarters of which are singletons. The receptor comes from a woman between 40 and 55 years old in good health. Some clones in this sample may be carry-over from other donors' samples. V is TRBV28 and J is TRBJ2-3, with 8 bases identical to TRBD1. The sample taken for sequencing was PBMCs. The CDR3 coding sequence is TGTGCCAGCAGTCAGGGGGCCGCAGATACGCAGTATTTT. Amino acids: CASSQGAADTQYF.